A selection of T cell receptor beta chains follows, all from one sample in a study of shared clonotypes between healthy human individuals. Generated by immunoSEQ multiplex PCR, the TCRdb table keeps only in-frame clones and is missing some. Counted here are about 480,000 clones, 60% to 80% occurring once; the ten biggest clones make up around 13%. What was sequenced was PBMCs. All receptors come from a woman in her thirties or forties in good health. Some clones in this sample may be carry-over from other donors' samples. Each CDR3 is given with its conserved first and last residue. The order of the fields is D gene, clone size, V gene, J gene, CDR3 protein, CDR3 DNA. A D gene is named only where the DNA matches it firmly. Not every row has a clone size; where given, it reads once, few, many or a size class.

D: TRBD1
size: many
V: TRBV7-9
J: TRBJ1-2
CDR3: CASSLLTGPNYGYTF
DNA: TGTGCCAGCAGCTTACTGACAGGGCCTAACTATGGCTACACCTTC

D: NA
size: NA
V: TRBV2
J: TRBJ2-1
CDR3: CASRSGTPYNEQFF
DNA: TGTGCCAGCCGATCCGGGACTCCGTACAATGAGCAGTTCTTC

D: NA
size: NA
V: TRBV18
J: TRBJ1-1
CDR3: CASSPLDRVTEAFF
DNA: TGTGCCAGCTCACCACTGGACAGAGTCACTGAAGCTTTCTTT

D: NA
size: NA
V: TRBV7-2
J: TRBJ1-1
CDR3: CASSLSGGGTEAFF
DNA: TGTGCCAGCAGCTTAAGCGGGGGTGGGACTGAAGCTTTCTTT

D: TRBD2
size: NA
V: TRBV11-2
J: TRBJ2-7
CDR3: CASSALTSGALYEQYF
DNA: TGTGCCAGCAGCGCCTTGACTAGCGGGGCCCTCTACGAGCAGTACTTC

D: NA
size: NA
V: TRBV27
J: TRBJ2-3
CDR3: CASSLAGTSTDTQYF
DNA: TGTGCCAGCAGTTTAGCGGGAACTAGCACAGATACGCAGTATTTT

D: NA
size: once
V: TRBV27
J: TRBJ2-1
CDR3: CASSSGGPRHEQFF
DNA: TGTGCCAGCAGTAGCGGCGGCCCTCGCCATGAGCAGTTCTTC

D: NA
size: once
V: TRBV5-4
J: TRBJ2-1
CDR3: CASSLGGRVYNEQFF
DNA: TGTGCCAGCAGCTTAGGGGGGAGGGTATACAATGAGCAGTTCTTC

D: NA
size: NA
V: TRBV7-2
J: TRBJ1-1
CDR3: CASSLEAGVYTEAFF
DNA: TGTGCCAGCAGCTTAGAAGCAGGGGTATACACTGAAGCTTTCTTT

D: NA
size: once
V: TRBV7-9
J: TRBJ1-4
CDR3: CASSLAEVNEKLFF
DNA: TGTGCCAGCAGCTTGGCAGAGGTCAATGAAAAACTGTTTTTT

D: NA
size: NA
V: TRBV28
J: TRBJ1-3
CDR3: CASSDFQSGNTIYF
DNA: TGTGCCAGCAGTGACTTCCAATCTGGAAACACCATATATTTT

D: NA
size: NA
V: TRBV29-1
J: TRBJ1-1
CDR3: CSVGGGDGGVNTEAFF
DNA: TGCAGCGTTGGTGGAGGAGATGGGGGTGTGAACACTGAAGCTTTCTTT

D: NA
size: NA
V: TRBV29-1
J: TRBJ1-1
CDR3: CSVEDQGLGEAFF
DNA: TGCAGCGTTGAAGATCAGGGCCTCGGGGAAGCTTTCTTT

D: TRBD2
size: few
V: TRBV18
J: TRBJ2-7
CDR3: CASSQGLEGEQYF
DNA: TGTGCCAGCTCGCAGGGACTAGAGGGCGAGCAGTACTTC

D: NA
size: NA
V: TRBV7-2
J: TRBJ2-7
CDR3: CASNVRGGYSYEQYF
DNA: TGTGCCAGCAACGTTAGGGGCGGGTACTCCTACGAGCAGTACTTC

D: NA
size: few
V: TRBV6-1
J: TRBJ1-1
CDR3: CASSEHLNTEAFF
DNA: TGTGCCAGCAGTGAACACCTGAACACTGAAGCTTTCTTT

D: TRBD2
size: NA
V: TRBV18
J: TRBJ2-2
CDR3: CASSPLAGGNTGELFF
DNA: TGTGCCAGCTCACCACTAGCGGGAGGGAACACCGGGGAGCTGTTTTTT

D: NA
size: once
V: TRBV7-2
J: TRBJ2-5
CDR3: CASSFTHQETQYF
DNA: TGTGCCAGCAGCTTTACCCACCAAGAGACCCAGTACTTC

D: TRBD2
size: once
V: TRBV7-9
J: TRBJ2-7
CDR3: CASSATSGRYEQYF
DNA: TGTGCCAGCAGCGCTACTAGCGGGAGGTACGAGCAGTACTTC

D: TRBD1
size: NA
V: TRBV28
J: TRBJ1-2
CDR3: CASSLSGGYGYTF
DNA: TGTGCCAGCAGTTTATCAGGGGGGTATGGCTACACCTTC

D: NA
size: NA
V: TRBV5-6
J: TRBJ2-5
CDR3: CASSALGTADPTQYF
DNA: TGTGCCAGCAGCGCCTTAGGGACGGCTGACCCAACGCAGTACTTC

D: TRBD2
size: once
V: TRBV27
J: TRBJ2-3
CDR3: CASSLGRESTDTQYF
DNA: TGTGCCAGCAGTTTGGGGCGGGAGAGCACAGATACGCAGTATTTT

D: TRBD2
size: NA
V: TRBV7-9
J: TRBJ2-7
CDR3: CASSPTSGDSYEQYF
DNA: TGTGCCAGCAGTCCCACTAGCGGGGACTCCTACGAGCAGTACTTC

D: NA
size: NA
V: TRBV5-1
J: TRBJ2-3
CDR3: CASSPASQPNTDTQYF
DNA: TGCGCCAGCAGCCCGGCCTCCCAACCTAACACAGATACGCAGTATTTT

D: NA
size: NA
V: TRBV30
J: TRBJ2-5
CDR3: CAWGFRDPLGETQYF
DNA: TGTGCCTGGGGCTTCCGGGACCCTTTGGGGGAGACCCAGTACTTC

D: NA
size: NA
V: TRBV5-6
J: TRBJ1-1
CDR3: CASSLFMGLYTEAFF
DNA: TGTGCCAGCAGCTTGTTCATGGGGCTGTACACTGAAGCTTTCTTT

D: TRBD2
size: once
V: TRBV9
J: TRBJ2-3
CDR3: CASSPLLAGADTQYF
DNA: TGTGCCAGCAGCCCTTTACTAGCGGGAGCGGATACGCAGTATTTT

D: TRBD2
size: NA
V: TRBV19
J: TRBJ2-2
CDR3: CASSAQPSSGRNTGELFF
DNA: TGTGCCAGTAGTGCCCAACCCTCTAGCGGGAGGAACACCGGGGAGCTGTTTTTT

D: NA
size: NA
V: TRBV19
J: TRBJ1-2
CDR3: CASSIRTLGYGYTF
DNA: TGTGCCAGTAGTATTAGAACCTTGGGGTATGGCTACACCTTC

D: NA
size: NA
V: TRBV20-1
J: TRBJ1-2
CDR3: CSARGPRGYTF
DNA: TGCAGTGCTAGAGGTCCTCGAGGCTACACCTTC

D: TRBD2
size: NA
V: TRBV28
J: TRBJ2-2
CDR3: CASSSRTKLAGLNTGELFF
DNA: TGTGCCAGCAGTTCCCGGACAAAACTAGCGGGACTGAACACCGGGGAGCTGTTTTTT

D: NA
size: NA
V: TRBV5-5
J: TRBJ2-3
CDR3: CASSFGLAMDTQYF
DNA: TGTGCCAGCAGCTTCGGCCTGGCGATGGATACGCAGTATTTT

D: NA
size: NA
V: TRBV18
J: TRBJ2-3
CDR3: CASSPLYPGDTQYF
DNA: TGTGCCAGCTCACCACTGTACCCGGGAGATACGCAGTATTTT

D: NA
size: NA
V: TRBV9
J: TRBJ2-1
CDR3: CASSVEGAPYNEQFF
DNA: TGTGCCAGCAGCGTAGAAGGGGCACCCTACAATGAGCAGTTCTTC